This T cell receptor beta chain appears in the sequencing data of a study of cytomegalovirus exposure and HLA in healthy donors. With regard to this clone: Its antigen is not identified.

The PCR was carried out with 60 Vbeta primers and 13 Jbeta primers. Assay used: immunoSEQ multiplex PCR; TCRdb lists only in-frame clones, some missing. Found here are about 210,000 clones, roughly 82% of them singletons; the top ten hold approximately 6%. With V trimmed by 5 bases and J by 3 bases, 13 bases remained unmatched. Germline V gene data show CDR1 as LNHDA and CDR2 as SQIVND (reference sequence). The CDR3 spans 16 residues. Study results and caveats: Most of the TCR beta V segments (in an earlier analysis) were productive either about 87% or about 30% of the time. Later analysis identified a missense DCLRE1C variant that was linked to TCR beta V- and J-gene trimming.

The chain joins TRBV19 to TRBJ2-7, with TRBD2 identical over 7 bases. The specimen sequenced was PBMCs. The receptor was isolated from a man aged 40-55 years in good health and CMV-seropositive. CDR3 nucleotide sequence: TGTGCCAGTAGTCCCCTTGACGGGAGGCCCGTCTACGAGCAGTACTTC. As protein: CASSPLDGRPVYEQYF.